These 21 T cell receptor beta chains originate from one sample sequenced in a study of T cells after yellow fever vaccination. TCRdb reprocessed the 5' RACE reads with MiXCR, giving one entry per CDR3 protein. The table records some 560,000 distinct CDR3 sequences, around 21% of them present only once. The material sequenced was PBMCs, taken 15 days after the yellow fever booster vaccination. These receptor sequences come from a young man who received the YFV17D yellow fever vaccine.

This clonotype was detected ten times or more. The chain is built from TRBV12-3 or TRBV12-4 and TRBJ1-2; 7 bases align to TRBD1. The ends lost 8 bases at V and 6 bases at J; junction bases unmatched: 9. This CDR3 contains 13 residues. The CDR3 spells CASSTSTGNGYTF. DNA for the CDR3: TGTGCCAGCTCCACTTCGACAGGGAATGGCTACACCTTC.

This chain uses TRBV9 with TRBJ1-2; D ambiguous. Per the germline V gene, CDR1 is SGDLS and CDR2 is YYNGEE. CDR3 size: 13 residues. The V and J ends lost 6 bases and 3 bases respectively, with 12 bases between them. CDR3 in DNA: TGTGCCAGCACCCGGCGGGATCACTATGGCTACACCTTC. Translated: CASTRRDHYGYTF.

Here the CDR3 reads CAIRSDSAGVETQYF. CDR3 DNA sequence: TGTGCCATCAGATCCGACAGTGCCGGCGTTGAGACCCAGTACTTC. The genes are TRBV10-3 and TRBJ2-5; possibly TRBD1 for D (5 bases). CDR3 size: 15 residues. V was pared by 6 bases and J by 5 bases, with 19 bases between. From germline, CDR1 is ENHRY and CDR2 SYGVKD.

This clonotype came up once. This sequence joins TRBV7-2 and TRBJ2-2, with D tentatively TRBD2 (6 bases). Trimming stripped 1 base from V and 5 bases from J, with 8 bases between. This CDR3 spans 14 amino acids. Germline V lookup: CDR1 SGHTA, CDR2 FQGNSA. In DNA form, the CDR3 reads TGTGCCAGCAGCTTAGTGGGGAGGACCGGGGAGCTGTTTTTT. Protein sequence: CASSLVGRTGELFF.

This chain uses TRBV12-3 or TRBV12-4 with TRBJ2-5; D remains unclear. Trimming cost V 7 bases and J 1 base, with 7 bases left between them. This CDR3 spans 12 amino acids. The CDR3 reads CASTLSQETQYF. CDR3 coding DNA: TGTGCCAGCACCCTCAGCCAAGAGACCCAGTACTTC.

There are a few counts of this clonotype. The genes are TRBV5-1 and TRBJ2-5; D unresolved. V lost 4 bases and J lost 2, with 15 bases in between. In germline, CDR1 is SGHRS, CDR2 YFSETQ. The CDR3 consists of 15 residues. Here the CDR3 DNA reads TGCGCCAGCAGCCGCCTCGCTGGGGATCAAGAGACCCAGTACTTC. Translating gives CASSRLAGDQETQYF.

The chain uses TRBV10-3 and TRBJ2-7; TRBD2 matches 11 bases. CDR3 length: 13 amino acids. Germline V gene sequence: CDR1 ENHRY, CDR2 SYGVKD. V was pared by 7 bases and J by 7 bases, with 6 bases of the junction left unmatched. The CDR3 bases are TGTGCCATCAAGGGACTAGCGGAGGGAGAGCAGTACTTC. Translated: CAIKGLAEGEQYF.

The chain has TRBV30 and TRBJ2-2; no firm D call. CDR3 size: 12 residues. Germline-derived CDR1 and CDR2 are GTSNPN and SVGIG (reference sequence). Trimming cost V 2 bases and J 6 bases, with 7 bases left between them. The CDR3 region is CAWSTSPGELFF. For the CDR3, the DNA is TGTGCCTGGAGTACCTCCCCCGGGGAGCTGTTTTTT.

This clonotype was detected only once. Here the CDR3 reads CSASWTSGTDTQYF. In nucleotides, the CDR3 is TGCAGTGCTAGCTGGACTAGCGGGACAGATACGCAGTATTTT. J is TRBJ2-3 and V is TRBV20-1, with 11 bases lining up with TRBD2. V shed 3 bases and J 3 bases; nucleotides not matched to a gene: 2. The CDR3 totals 14 residues. Per germline, CDR1 DFQATT and CDR2 SNEGSKA (reference sequence).

V is TRBV7-9 and J is TRBJ2-5; 8 bases fit TRBD1. There are 14 residues in the CDR3. The trim removed 5 bases at V and 6 bases at J, leaving 8 bases unmatched. Germline CDR1 SEHNR, CDR2 FQNEAQ (reference sequence). The CDR3 loop is CASSDPGGVKTQYF. For the CDR3, the DNA is TGTGCCAGCAGCGATCCAGGGGGCGTGAAGACCCAGTACTTC. Variable domain in full (rest from reference TRBV7-9 and TRBJ2-5): DTGVSQNPRHKITKRGQNVTFRCDPISEHNRLYWYRQTLGQGPEFLTYFQNEAQLEKSRLLSDRFSAERPKGSFSTLEIQRTEQGDSAMYLCASSDPGGVKTQYFGPGTRLLVL.

This clonotype came up many times. The chain carries TRBV20-1 and TRBJ2-7, with 12 bases fitting TRBD2. The CDR3 contains 14 residues. V shed 5 bases and J 0 bases; nucleotides not matched to a gene: 2. Germline values: CDR1 DFQATT, CDR2 SNEGSKA (reference sequence). CDR3 sequence reads: CSARLAGVSYEQYF. The CDR3 bases are TGCAGTGCTCGACTAGCGGGAGTCTCCTACGAGCAGTACTTC.

The CDR3 DNA sequence: TGTGCCAGCAGTACCGGACAGGGTGGTGAAAAACTGTTTTTT. Translated, it gives CASSTGQGGEKLFF. V and J are TRBV4-2 and TRBJ1-4, with TRBD1 identical over 8 bases. Germline CDR1 is LGHNA and CDR2 is YNFKEQ. V was pared by 6 bases and J by 7 bases, with 7 bases of the junction left unmatched. CDR3 length: 14 residues.

This rearrangement joins TRBV5-1 to TRBJ2-5; 13 nucleotides agree with TRBD2. Germline trimming cut 7 bases from V and 4 bases from J; bases unmatched to any gene: 10. The CDR3 spans 16 residues. Germline CDR1 and CDR2: SGHRS and YFSETQ. The CDR3 sequence: CASQAGLAGVLETQYF. DNA of the CDR3: TGCGCCAGCCAGGCTGGACTAGCGGGAGTCTTAGAGACCCAGTACTTC.

This clonotype came up a few times. The rearrangement joins TRBV29-1 to TRBJ2-7; 8 nucleotides agree with TRBD2. The CDR3 is made up of 16 amino acids. Germline V gene sequence: CDR1 SQVTM, CDR2 ANQGSEA. Trimming cost V 5 bases and J 1 base; bases outside gene matches: 13. This CDR3 is CSVSLGGGRSSYEQYF. CDR3 bases: TGCAGCGTTTCCCTCGGGGGGGGCAGGAGTTCCTACGAGCAGTACTTC.

The chain joins TRBV14 to TRBJ2-7, with TRBD1 matching over 7 bases. V lost 1 base, J lost 4 bases, and 16 bases stayed unmatched. Germline-derived CDR1 and CDR2 are SGHDN and FVKESK. The CDR3 spans 18 residues. Here the CDR3 reads CASSQAPAMGQRTYEQYF. CDR3 nucleotides: TGTGCCAGCAGCCAAGCTCCCGCGATGGGACAGAGAACATACGAGCAGTACTTC.

V and J are TRBV29-1 and TRBJ2-2, with TRBD2 matching 14 bases. J lost 4 bases, V lost 6 bases, and 7 bases had no gene match. The CDR3 runs 16 residues. Looked up from germline, CDR1 is SQVTM and CDR2 is ANQGSEA. The CDR3 nucleotides read TGCAGCGTCGCCGGGACTAGCGGGAGTATCACCGGGGAGCTGTTTTTT. Protein product: CSVAGTSGSITGELFF.

The chain carries TRBV5-1 and TRBJ1-2, with a possible D match to TRBD1 (6 bases). The V and J ends lost 7 bases and 8 bases respectively, with 15 bases between them. The CDR3 has 12 residues. Germline CDR1 reads SGHRS; CDR2 reads YFSETQ. The CDR3 is CASSAPGGGYTF. In DNA, the CDR3 is TGCGCCAGCTCGGCTCCGGGGGGCGGCTACACCTTC.

This clonotype has a count of ten or more. CDR3 DNA: TGTGCCAGCAGTTTATCGTACCTTATGGATTCACCCCTCCACTTT. It translates to CASSLSYLMDSPLHF. The rearrangement uses TRBV12-3 or TRBV12-4 and TRBJ1-6, with no clear D. The CDR3 has 15 amino acids. The germline V and J ends were trimmed by 2 bases and 8 bases, with 13 bases remaining between them.

The chain is built from TRBV6-6 and TRBJ2-1; 11 positions match TRBD2. The CDR3 runs to 16 residues. Trimming at V came to 3 bases and at J to 8 bases, leaving 9 bases not matched to a gene. The germline CDR1 and CDR2 sequences are MNHNY and SVGAGI (reference sequence). The CDR3 here is CASSYSGRAGEHEQFF. CDR3 nucleotides: TGTGCCAGCAGTTATAGCGGGAGGGCCGGAGAACATGAGCAGTTCTTC.

This clonotype has only a few counts. The chain combines TRBV5-1 with TRBJ1-5, with D possibly TRBD1 on 6 matching bases. The germline CDR1 and CDR2 sequences are SGHRS and YFSETQ. Trimming stripped 0 bases from V and 7 bases from J, with 11 bases between. This CDR3 has 14 residues. The CDR3 DNA reads as TGCGCCAGCAGCTTGGGGGAGAGGGGGCAGCCCCAGCATTTT. Amino acid sequence: CASSLGERGQPQHF.

This clonotype showed up just a few times. This chain uses TRBV20-1 with TRBJ2-3; TRBD2 aligns across 7 bases. Germline trimming cut 0 bases from V and 6 bases from J; bases unmatched to any gene: 12. The CDR3 runs 16 residues. Germline-derived CDR1 and CDR2 are DFQATT and SNEGSKA (reference sequence). This CDR3 is CSARDRIAGRADTQYF. CDR3 DNA: TGCAGTGCTAGAGATAGGATAGCAGGGAGGGCGGATACGCAGTATTTT.